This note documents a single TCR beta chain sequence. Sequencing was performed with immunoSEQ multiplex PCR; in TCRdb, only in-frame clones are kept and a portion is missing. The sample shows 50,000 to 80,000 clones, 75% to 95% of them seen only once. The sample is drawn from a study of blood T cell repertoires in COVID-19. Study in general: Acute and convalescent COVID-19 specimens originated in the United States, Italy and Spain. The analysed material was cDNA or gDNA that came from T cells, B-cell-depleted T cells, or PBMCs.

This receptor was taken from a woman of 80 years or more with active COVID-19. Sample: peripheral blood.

The CDR3 region is CASSLVAEYNEQFF. The CDR3 coding sequence is TGTGCCAGCAGTTTAGTAGCGGAGTACAATGAGCAGTTCTTC. V is TRBV27 and J is TRBJ2-1, with D perhaps matching TRBD2 (6 bases). Looked up from germline, CDR1 is MNHEY and CDR2 is SMNVEV (reference sequence). The CDR3 spans 14 residues. Deletions cut 2 bases from V and 4 bases from J, with 9 bases between.